The 20 T cell receptor beta chains in this list originate from one sample, sequenced in a study of blood T cell repertoires in COVID-19. Assay used: immunoSEQ multiplex PCR; TCRdb lists only in-frame clones, some missing. The sample includes around 52,000 clones, 87% of them seen just once. Sequencing input: peripheral blood. The receptors originated from an elderly woman with COVID-19, enrolled during active disease.

This clone is a singleton in its sample. This rearrangement joins TRBV6-1 to TRBJ2-2; the D gene is possibly TRBD2 (5 bases). V was trimmed by 0 bases and J by 4 bases, leaving 15 bases between them. Germline CDR1 and CDR2: MNHNS and SASEGT. The CDR3 runs 17 residues. This CDR3 reads CASSEARRKAGTGELFF. The CDR3 DNA is TGTGCCAGCAGTGAAGCGAGGAGGAAGGCGGGCACCGGGGAGCTGTTTTTT.

The rearrangement uses TRBV6-1 and TRBJ1-5, with D maybe TRBD1 (6 bases). The germline CDR1 and CDR2 sequences are MNHNS and SASEGT. Trimming removed 1 base at V and 11 bases at J, with 15 bases between. This CDR3 region has 14 residues. In DNA form, the CDR3 reads TGTGCCAGCAGTGAAGGGGCAGGGGTCATGACCCAGCATTTT. Protein: CASSEGAGVMTQHF.

The chain joins TRBV5-1 to TRBJ2-7, with 11 bases aligning to TRBD1. V lost 4 bases, J lost 5 bases, and 5 bases stayed unmatched. Germline CDR1 reads SGHRS; CDR2 reads YFSETQ. The CDR3 covers 14 residues. The CDR3 loop reads CASSLGQGAHEQYF. The CDR3 DNA sequence: TGCGCCAGCAGCCTAGGACAGGGGGCGCACGAGCAGTACTTC.

The chain recombines TRBV3-1 (or the pseudogene TRBV3-2) with TRBJ2-1; tentatively, D is TRBD1 (5 bases). Germline lookup yields CDR1 LGHDT and CDR2 YNNKEL (reference sequence). V dropped 4 bases and J dropped 4 bases, with 14 bases sitting between them. The CDR3 has 15 residues. The CDR3 region has the DNA TGTGCCAGCAGCCTCATGGGGCCTGGATACAATGAGCAGTTCTTC. Protein sequence: CASSLMGPGYNEQFF.

The gene calls are TRBV3-1 (or the pseudogene TRBV3-2) and TRBJ2-1; 7 bases fit TRBD1. Germline V gene lookup returns CDR1 LGHDT and CDR2 YNNKEL (reference sequence). The CDR3 sequence is 14 residues long. V lost 6 bases to trimming and J lost 4 bases; unmatched junction nucleotides: 6. The CDR3 DNA reads as TGTGCCAGCAGAGAGACGGGACAGTACAATGAGCAGTTCTTC. Translation: CASRETGQYNEQFF.

The rearrangement uses TRBV6-5 and TRBJ1-2; D possibly corresponds to TRBD1 (5 bases). CDR3 size: 13 residues. CDR1 and CDR2 (germline): MNHEY, SVGAGI. Trimming pared 7 bases from V and 0 bases from J, leaving 9 bases between. CDR3 sequence (DNA): TGTGCCAGCACGGGGGGGACTAACTATGGCTACACCTTC. It codes for CASTGGTNYGYTF.

The chain couples TRBV6-2 or TRBV6-3 to TRBJ1-2; maybe TRBD1 (6 bases). The ends were cut back, 5 bases at V and 4 bases at J, with 14 bases in the middle. CDR1 and CDR2 (germline): MNHEY, SVGEGT. The CDR3 sequence is 14 residues long. CDR3 protein: CASSQTWTVYGYTF. CDR3 bases: TGTGCCAGCAGTCAAACCTGGACAGTCTATGGCTACACCTTC.

CDR3 DNA: TGCGCCAGCAGCTTGGGGGGACAGGGGCAGTCTGCCCAGCATTTT. Amino acid sequence: CASSLGGQGQSAQHF. V and J are TRBV5-1 and TRBJ1-5; 10 positions match TRBD1. The CDR3 length is 15 residues. Germline V gene lookup returns CDR1 SGHRS and CDR2 YFSETQ. V gave up 0 bases and J gave up 11 bases; unmatched junction bases: 8. The full variable domain, rest sourced from reference TRBV5-1 and TRBJ1-5, is KAGVTQTPRYLIKTRGQQVTLSCSPISGHRSVSWYQQTPGQGLQFLFEYFSETQRNKGNFPGRFSGRQFSNSRSEMNVSTLELGDSALYLCASSLGGQGQSAQHFGDGTRLSIL.

The V call is TRBV21-1, the J call TRBJ1-2. TRBV21-1 is a pseudogene. The CDR3 runs 14 residues. The CDR3 spells CASSRGGTIYGYTF. In DNA form, the CDR3 reads TGTGCCAGCAGCAGGGGAGGGACGATCTATGGCTACACCTTC.

This chain joins TRBV19 and TRBJ1-2; 8 bases match TRBD1. In germline, CDR1 is LNHDA, CDR2 SQIVND (reference sequence). J lost 5 bases, V lost 8 bases, and 10 bases had no gene match. This CDR3 is built from 14 residues. The CDR3 loop is CASRLDRASYGYTF. In nucleotides, the CDR3 is TGTGCCAGTCGCTTGGACAGGGCTTCGTATGGCTACACCTTC.

CDR3 DNA sequence: TGTGCCAGCAGCCAGGGACAGGATGGTGGCGAGCAGTACTTC. Translating gives CASSQGQDGGEQYF. The chain uses TRBV5-4 and TRBJ2-7; 8 bases match TRBD1. Germline loops: CDR1 SGHNT, CDR2 YYREEE (reference sequence). V lost 4 bases to trimming and J lost 6 bases; unmatched junction nucleotides: 9. This CDR3 is 14 amino acids long.

V usage is TRBV15 and J usage is TRBJ2-3; D might be TRBD2 (5 bases). The germline CDR1 and CDR2 sequences are LNHNV and YYDKDF (reference sequence). This CDR3 region has 14 residues. The germline V and J ends were trimmed by 6 bases and 6 bases, with 16 bases remaining between them. CDR3 sequence (DNA): TGTGCCACCAGTACGAGGATAACGGGGGATACGCAGTATTTT. It codes for CATSTRITGDTQYF.

The chain couples TRBV27 to TRBJ1-1; TRBD1 might be the D (6 bases). Germline values: CDR1 MNHEY, CDR2 SMNVEV (reference sequence). The CDR3 extends over 14 amino acids. The germline V and J ends were trimmed by 6 bases and 3 bases, with 14 bases remaining between them. Written as DNA, the CDR3 is TGTGCCAGCAGGAATGGACAGCGAGACACTGAAGCTTTCTTT. As protein: CASRNGQRDTEAFF.

The chain is built from TRBV19 and TRBJ1-5, with TRBD1 as a possible D gene (5 bases). Between the trimmed V and J ends, which lost 4 bases and 12 bases, there was a span of 10 bases. CDR1 is LNHDA, CDR2 SQIVND, per germline (reference sequence). The CDR3 loop spans 11 amino acids. The CDR3 sequence is CASSTTGLQHF. CDR3 DNA sequence: TGTGCCAGTAGTACAACAGGTCTCCAGCATTTT.

This sequence joins TRBV12-3 or TRBV12-4 and TRBJ2-7, with 8 bases matching TRBD1. This CDR3 region has 13 residues. V lost 3 bases to trimming and J lost 7 bases; unmatched junction nucleotides: 5. CDR3 amino acids: CASSLSGGVEQYF. The CDR3 nucleotides read TGTGCCAGCAGTTTGTCAGGGGGCGTTGAGCAGTACTTC.

The chain joins TRBV20-1 to TRBJ2-3, with 8 positions matching TRBD2. The CDR3 spans 16 residues. Trimming cost V 3 bases and J 3 bases; bases outside gene matches: 11. Germline V gives CDR1 DFQATT, CDR2 SNEGSKA (reference sequence). CDR3 amino acids: CSASNSGGARTDTQYF. The CDR3 coding sequence is TGCAGTGCTAGTAACAGCGGGGGTGCTAGGACAGATACGCAGTATTTT.

The rearrangement links TRBV7-9 to TRBJ2-3; D remains ambiguous. CDR1 and CDR2 (germline): SEHNR, FQNEAQ (reference sequence). V was pared by 1 base and J by 3 bases, with 8 bases between. The CDR3 is 14 amino acids. CDR3: CASSLDGRTDTQYF. CDR3 bases: TGTGCCAGCAGCTTAGACGGCAGGACAGATACGCAGTATTTT. The full variable domain, completed using reference TRBV7-9 and TRBJ2-3, is DTGVSQNPRHKITKRGQNVTFRCDPISEHNRLYWYRQTLGQGPEFLTYFQNEAQLEKSRLLSDRFSAERPKGSFSTLEIQRTEQGDSAMYLCASSLDGRTDTQYFGPGTRLTVL.

This chain connects TRBV7-9 to TRBJ2-2; 8 bases map to TRBD2. Germline V gives CDR1 SEHNR, CDR2 FQNEAQ (reference sequence). J was trimmed by 0 bases and V by 6 bases; bases with no gene match: 6. The CDR3 sequence is 16 residues long. The DNA for the CDR3 is TGTGCCAGCAGGAATCGGGGGGGCGCGAACACCGGGGAGCTGTTTTTT. Translated, it gives CASRNRGGANTGELFF.

The chain couples TRBV3-1 (or the pseudogene TRBV3-2) to TRBJ2-1, with 10 bases fitting TRBD2. Germline values: CDR1 LGHDT, CDR2 YNNKEL (reference sequence). The CDR3 is made up of 17 amino acids. Germline trimming cut 2 bases from V and 0 bases from J; bases unmatched to any gene: 4. The chain's CDR3 is CASSQFSGGSSYNEQFF. CDR3 bases: TGTGCCAGCAGCCAATTTAGCGGGGGGAGCTCCTACAATGAGCAGTTCTTC.

This chain joins TRBV6-5 and TRBJ1-1; D is undetermined. The CDR3 is made up of 12 amino acids. The germline V gene has CDR1 MNHEY and CDR2 SVGAGI. Trimming left V 7 bases short and J 9 bases short, with 15 bases between. The CDR3 sequence: CASTSGLKQAFF. CDR3 sequence (DNA): TGTGCCAGCACCAGCGGCCTTAAGCAAGCTTTCTTT.